This passage covers 21 T cell receptor beta chains from one sample sequenced in a study of cytomegalovirus exposure and HLA in healthy donors. It was with 60 Vbeta and 13 Jbeta primers that the PCR ran. Clones were read by immunoSEQ multiplex PCR, and TCRdb kept only the in-frame ones, dropping some. The table shows 150,000 to 200,000 clones, with approximately 80% occurring only once. Sequencing was performed on PBMCs. The receptor set was obtained from a woman aged 18-35 years in good health and CMV-seronegative.

This chain uses TRBV19 with TRBJ2-1; 7 bases agree with TRBD2. Germline lookup yields CDR1 LNHDA and CDR2 SQIVND (reference sequence). V lost 7 bases to trimming and J lost 4 bases; unmatched junction nucleotides: 7. The CDR3 consists of 14 residues. The DNA for the CDR3 is TGTGCCAGTACAAAAGCGGGGAAATACAATGAGCAGTTCTTC. Encoded protein: CASTKAGKYNEQFF.

The V call is TRBV11-2, the J call TRBJ2-7, with 14 positions matching TRBD2. The V segment lost 6 bases and the J segment 9 bases; nucleotides outside the gene matches: 7. The CDR3 extends over 14 amino acids. Germline lookup yields CDR1 SGHAT and CDR2 FQNNGV. The CDR3: CASSDIGTSGGQYF. CDR3 DNA: TGTGCCAGCAGTGATATTGGGACTAGCGGGGGGCAGTACTTC.

V is TRBV15 and J is TRBJ1-5; the D is unclear. V was clipped by 0 bases and J by 8 bases, with 8 bases between them. CDR1 and CDR2 from the germline V gene are LNHNV and YYDKDF (reference sequence). This CDR3 has 13 amino acids. The CDR3 DNA is TGTGCCACCAGCAGAGATCCTGTCGAGCCCCAGCATTTT. Translating gives CATSRDPVEPQHF.

The CDR3 coding sequence is TGTGCCACAGGGTTTTGGACATACAATGAGCAGTTCTTC. Encoded protein: CATGFWTYNEQFF. V is TRBV28 and J is TRBJ2-1; a possible D gene is TRBD1 (5 bases). Germline V gives CDR1 MDHEN, CDR2 SYDVKM. The CDR3 runs 13 residues. V lost 10 bases, J lost 4 bases, and 14 bases lay in between.

The chain couples TRBV27 to TRBJ1-6; 10 bases are a match to TRBD1. V shed 5 bases and J 0 bases; nucleotides not matched to a gene: 4. This CDR3 contains 17 residues. From germline, CDR1 is MNHEY and CDR2 SMNVEV (reference sequence). In DNA, the CDR3 is TGTGCCAGCAGTCACGGGACAGGGGTCTCCTATAATTCACCCCTCCACTTT. This gives the protein CASSHGTGVSYNSPLHF.

This CDR3 is CASSSLDRDTEAFF. CDR3 coding DNA: TGTGCCAGCAGCTCCCTCGACAGGGACACTGAAGCTTTCTTT. This rearrangement joins TRBV5-8 to TRBJ1-1; 7 bases are a match to TRBD1. The germline gives CDR1 SGHTS, CDR2 YDEGEE. Trimming at V came to 3 bases and at J to 3 bases, leaving 5 bases not matched to a gene. The CDR3 has 14 residues.

The genes are TRBV5-5 and TRBJ1-1, with TRBD1 as a possible D gene (6 bases). CDR3 length: 15 amino acids. The ends were cut back, 0 bases at V and 3 bases at J, with 12 bases in the middle. Germline lookup yields CDR1 SGHKS and CDR2 YYEKEE (reference sequence). For the CDR3, the DNA is TGTGCCAGCAGCTTGGGAAGGGGGTGGGACACTGAAGCTTTCTTT. Its protein product is CASSLGRGWDTEAFF.

The chain joins TRBV6-1 to TRBJ1-5; D remains unclear. The CDR3 sequence is 15 residues long. The V end was cut by 7 bases, the J end by 2 bases, with 15 bases between. Germline CDR1 and CDR2: MNHNS and SASEGT. DNA of the CDR3: TGTGCCAGCACTGGTCTTCTTGAGGGCAATCAGCCCCAGCATTTT. The encoded protein is CASTGLLEGNQPQHF.

The V gene is TRBV9, the J gene TRBJ1-2; 11 bases map to TRBD1. The CDR3 consists of 15 residues. With 3 bases clipped from V and 5 bases from J, the junction kept 6 bases outside the gene matches. Germline CDR1 is SGDLS and CDR2 is YYNGEE. This chain's CDR3 is CASSAEGQGGYGYTF. The CDR3 DNA sequence: TGTGCCAGCAGCGCCGAGGGACAGGGGGGATATGGCTACACCTTC.

The chain links TRBV7-7 to TRBJ2-1; maybe TRBD2 (7 bases). The CDR3 contains 15 residues. V lost 5 bases and J lost 9, with 20 bases in between. Germline V gives CDR1 SSHAT, CDR2 FNYEAQ (reference sequence). The CDR3 protein is CASSPAGTRASEQFF. In nucleotides, the CDR3 is TGTGCCAGCAGCCCAGCGGGGACACGGGCCAGTGAGCAGTTCTTC. The full variable domain, in which reference TRBV7-7 and TRBJ2-1 provide the parts outside the CDR3, is GAGVSQSPRYKVTKRGQDVTLRCDPISSHATLYWYQQALGQGPEFLTYFNYEAQPDKSGLPSDRFSAERPEGSISTLTIQRTEQRDSAMYRCASSPAGTRASEQFFGPGTRLTVL.

This chain links TRBV2 with TRBJ1-2, with unresolved D. This CDR3 is built from 12 residues. Germline V gene lookup returns CDR1 SNHLY and CDR2 FYNNEI. V was cut by 5 bases and J by 8 bases, with 12 bases left in between. CDR3 amino acids: CASSTGREGYTF. The CDR3 nucleotides are TGTGCCAGCAGTACCGGAAGGGAGGGCTACACCTTC.

The rearrangement links TRBV5-1 to TRBJ1-4, with D possibly TRBD1 on 6 matching bases. Trimming removed 4 bases from V and 6 bases from J, with 16 bases in between. Germline CDR1 and CDR2: SGHRS and YFSETQ. The CDR3 is 15 residues long. CDR3 in amino acids: CASSASGTHDEKLFF. In DNA, the CDR3 is TGCGCCAGCAGCGCTTCTGGGACACATGATGAAAAACTGTTTTTT.

The chain employs TRBV19 and TRBJ1-2; D is undetermined. CDR1 is LNHDA, CDR2 SQIVND, per germline (reference sequence). V was clipped by 7 bases and J by 4 bases, with 4 bases between them. The CDR3 loop spans 10 amino acids. The CDR3 sequence is CASMRYGYTF. DNA of the CDR3: TGTGCCAGTATGCGCTATGGCTACACCTTC.

The chain links TRBV6-5 to TRBJ2-4, with 12 bases lining up with TRBD2. Germline V gene sequence: CDR1 MNHEY, CDR2 SVGAGI. This CDR3 is built from 14 residues. V dropped 5 bases and J dropped 4; count of bases not matched to a gene: 0. The CDR3 is CASSLAGGKNIQYF. Here the CDR3 DNA reads TGTGCCAGCAGTCTAGCGGGGGGGAAAAACATTCAGTACTTC.

CDR3 DNA sequence: TGTGCCAGTAGTTTGGGCTTCTGGGGGCTAGCCGGCAGCAATCAGCCCCAGCATTTT. Translation: CASSLGFWGLAGSNQPQHF. The chain links TRBV19 to TRBJ1-5; weak D call: TRBD1 (6 bases). Germline CDR1 reads LNHDA; CDR2 reads SQIVND (reference sequence). Trimming stripped 5 bases from V and 1 base from J, with 24 bases between. The CDR3 runs to 19 residues.

The CDR3 sequence: CASSNLKRQTDTQYF. In DNA, the CDR3 is TGTGCCAGCAGCAACCTTAAGCGGCAGACAGATACGCAGTATTTT. The gene calls are TRBV6-6 and TRBJ2-3; D is perhaps TRBD2 (5 bases). Trimming took off 6 bases at V and 3 bases at J, with 16 bases between the two ends. The CDR3 runs to 15 residues. Per the germline V gene, CDR1 is MNHNY and CDR2 is SVGAGI (reference sequence).

This clone was seen just once. This chain links TRBV5-1 with TRBJ1-1; 8 nucleotides align to TRBD1. Germline values: CDR1 SGHRS, CDR2 YFSETQ. J lost 0 bases, V lost 1 base, and 2 bases had no gene match. There are 15 residues in the CDR3. The CDR3 loop is CASSLTGGVNTEAFF. CDR3 DNA sequence: TGCGCCAGCAGCTTGACAGGGGGTGTGAACACTGAAGCTTTCTTT. The entire variable domain, with the rest obtained from reference TRBV5-1 and TRBJ1-1, is as follows: KAGVTQTPRYLIKTRGQQVTLSCSPISGHRSVSWYQQTPGQGLQFLFEYFSETQRNKGNFPGRFSGRQFSNSRSEMNVSTLELGDSALYLCASSLTGGVNTEAFFGQGTRLTVV.

This clone was seen a few times. The chain recombines TRBV2 with TRBJ1-1; D ambiguous. The CDR3 sequence is 13 residues long. From germline, CDR1 is SNHLY and CDR2 FYNNEI. The V end was cut by 3 bases, the J end by 1 base, with 6 bases between. The CDR3 protein is CASSDFRNTEAFF. The CDR3 coding sequence is TGTGCCAGCAGTGATTTCAGGAACACTGAAGCTTTCTTT. Based on the CDR3 plus reference TRBV2 and TRBJ1-1, the full variable domain is EPEVTQTPSHQVTQMGQEVILRCVPISNHLYFYWYRQILGQKVEFLVSFYNNEISEKSEIFDDQFSVERPDGSNFTLKIRSTKLEDSAMYFCASSDFRNTEAFFGQGTRLTVV.

This clone was observed once. The rearrangement joins TRBV11-3 to TRBJ2-2; the match to TRBD1 covers 8 bases. The CDR3 loop spans 14 amino acids. The V gene's germline CDR1 is SGHNT and CDR2 YENEEA. After removal of 4 bases from V and 4 bases from J, the junction contained 2 bases not matched to a gene. The CDR3 bases are TGTGCCAGCAGCTCAGGGGGCAGCACCGGGGAGCTGTTTTTT. Protein: CASSSGGSTGELFF.

V usage is TRBV28 and J usage is TRBJ1-4, with D unclear. The CDR3 is made up of 18 amino acids. Trimming stripped 2 bases from V and 7 bases from J, with 23 bases between. Germline-derived CDR1 and CDR2 are MDHEN and SYDVKM. CDR3: CASSLGQARLPRVEKLFF. CDR3 nucleotide sequence: TGTGCCAGCAGTTTAGGGCAGGCGAGGCTCCCGCGGGTTGAAAAACTGTTTTTT.

In regard to this clone: At one end, the junction sequence differs from germline, possibly due to a read error. The chain couples TRBV11-2 to TRBJ2-5; tentatively, D is TRBD1 (8 bases). Germline CDR1 is SGHAT and CDR2 is FQNNGV. CDR3 length: 11 amino acids. CDR3 in DNA: TGTGCCAGCAGCTCATACAGGGGGGGGGACTTC. Amino acid sequence: CASSSYRGGDF.